This entry lists 5 T cell receptor beta chains sequenced from one sample in a study of cytomegalovirus exposure and HLA in healthy donors. Primers for the PCR totalled 60 Vbeta and 13 Jbeta. The protocol was immunoSEQ multiplex PCR, while the TCRdb copy is restricted to in-frame clones and leaves out a portion. The repertoire holds 100,000 to 150,000 clones, with roughly 69% as singletons. The sample consisted of PBMCs. The receptors derive from a human donor in good health.

The chain combines TRBV7-2 with TRBJ2-1; D may be TRBD1 (5 bases). CDR1 is SGHTA and CDR2 is FQGNSA in the germline V gene. CDR3 length: 17 amino acids. Trimming removed 1 base from V and 6 bases from J, with 19 bases in between. CDR3 protein: CASSLGPRRVGVNEQFF. Here the CDR3 DNA reads TGTGCCAGCAGCTTAGGGCCCCGCCGAGTAGGGGTCAATGAGCAGTTCTTC.

V and J are TRBV28 and TRBJ2-7; D possibly corresponds to TRBD1 (7 bases). The CDR3 covers 17 residues. Germline V gene sequence: CDR1 MDHEN, CDR2 SYDVKM. V dropped 6 bases and J dropped 2 bases, with 23 bases sitting between them. The CDR3 DNA sequence: TGTGCCAGCAGCGTAAGACAGGGAACGGGACTCGCCTACGAGCAGTACTTC. It yields the protein CASSVRQGTGLAYEQYF.

Only a few counts were recorded for this clone. The V call is TRBV5-4, the J call TRBJ1-4; no clear D gene. This CDR3 contains 13 residues. The germline V and J ends were trimmed by 5 bases and 5 bases, with 10 bases remaining between them. The germline CDR1 and CDR2 sequences are SGHNT and YYREEE (reference sequence). CDR3 in DNA: TGTGCCAGCAGGGAGGGCCTAAATGAAAAACTGTTTTTT. Its protein is CASREGLNEKLFF.

The chain employs TRBV29-1 and TRBJ2-7, with D possibly TRBD1 on 8 matching bases. CDR1 SQVTM and CDR2 ANQGSEA come from the germline V gene. With 2 bases removed from V and 4 bases from J, the gap between germline ends came to 18 bases. CDR3 length: 15 amino acids. CDR3 in amino acids: CSVEFGQGGRYEQYF. The CDR3 region has the DNA TGCAGCGTTGAATTCGGACAGGGAGGGAGATACGAGCAGTACTTC.

The genes are TRBV4-1 and TRBJ1-4, with D possibly being TRBD1 (5 bases). The germline V gene encodes CDR1 MGHRA and CDR2 YSYEKL. This CDR3 is built from 15 residues. Between the trimmed V and J ends, which lost 0 bases and 6 bases, there was a span of 11 bases. The CDR3 sequence: CASSQDLRTHEKLFF. CDR3 sequence (DNA): TGCGCCAGCAGCCAAGATCTCCGGACACATGAAAAACTGTTTTTT.